The sequence of this TCR beta chain was determined in a study of cytomegalovirus exposure and HLA in healthy donors. Study-level results: Productive status was seen about 90% or about 30% of the time for most TCR beta V segments in an earlier analysis. Most CMV-associated TCR beta chains appeared HLA-restricted in a later analysis.

Germline CDR1 MGHRA, CDR2 YSYEKL. The V gene lost 3 bases and the J gene lost 9 bases, with 9 bases spanning the gap. There are 12 residues in the CDR3. About this clone itself: Antigen unknown.

Primers for the PCR totalled 60 Vbeta and 13 Jbeta. Profiling relied on immunoSEQ multiplex PCR, and the TCRdb table lists in-frame clones only, not all of them. The table has 200,000 to 250,000 clones, 76% seen once. The chain is built from TRBV4-1 and TRBJ2-1; D may be TRBD2 (5 bases). The source material was PBMCs. The TCR was taken from a man between 18 and 35 years old in good health and CMV-seronegative. CDR3 DNA sequence: TGCGCCAGCAGCCACCTAGAGGGTGAGCAGTTCTTC. Protein product: CASSHLEGEQFF.